This paragraph reports one T cell receptor (beta chain). Its antigen remains unknown. The data were taken from a study of beta chain features in type 1 diabetes. About the research overall: Age, gender, cell numbers and subset yield matched between patients and controls. Study-wide points: Small HLA sub-analyses could not settle whether HLA shapes TCRB rearrangement. In all four CD4+ subsets, TCRB CDR3 length was significantly, moderately reduced in type 1 diabetes. There were fewer insertions and more deletions at the VDJ junctions of type 1 diabetes patients.

The investigators reverse transcribed all of the isolated RNA, so they sequenced expressed TCRB transcripts. Method: immunoSEQ multiplex PCR; TCRdb's copy keeps in-frame clones and lacks some. The data hold 130,000 or so clones, with approximately 10% observed a single time. Trimming at V came to 4 bases and at J to 1 base, leaving 4 bases not matched to a gene. Germline assignment: CDR1 LGHNA and CDR2 YNFKEQ. This CDR3 is built from 15 residues. The genes are TRBV4-2 and TRBJ2-5; 9 bases are a match to TRBD2. The sequencing input was central memory CD4+ T cells from blood. The receptor comes from a woman between 40 and 50 years old in good health. The CDR3 DNA follows: TGTGCCAGCAGCCGGCTAGCGGGGAGCCAAGAGACCCAGTACTTC. Translated: CASSRLAGSQETQYF.